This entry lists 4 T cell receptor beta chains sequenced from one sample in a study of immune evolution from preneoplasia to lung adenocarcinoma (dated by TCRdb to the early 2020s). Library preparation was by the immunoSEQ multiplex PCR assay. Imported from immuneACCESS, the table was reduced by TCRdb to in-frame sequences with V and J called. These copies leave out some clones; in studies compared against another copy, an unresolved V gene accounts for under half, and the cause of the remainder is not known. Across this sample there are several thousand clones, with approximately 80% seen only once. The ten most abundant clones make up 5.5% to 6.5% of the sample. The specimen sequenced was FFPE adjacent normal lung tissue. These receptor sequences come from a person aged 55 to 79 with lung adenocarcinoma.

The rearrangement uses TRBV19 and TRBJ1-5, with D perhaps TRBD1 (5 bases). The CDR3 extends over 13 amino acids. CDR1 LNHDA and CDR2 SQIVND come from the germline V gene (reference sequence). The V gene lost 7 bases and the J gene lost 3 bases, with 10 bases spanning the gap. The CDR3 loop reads CASNEQDNQPQHF. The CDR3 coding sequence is TGTGCCAGTAATGAACAGGACAATCAGCCCCAGCATTTT.

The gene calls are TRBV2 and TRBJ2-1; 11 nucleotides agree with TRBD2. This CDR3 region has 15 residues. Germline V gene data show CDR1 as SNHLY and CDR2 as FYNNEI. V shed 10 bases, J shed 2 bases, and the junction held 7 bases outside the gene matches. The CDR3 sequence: CATSSGLAAYNEQFF. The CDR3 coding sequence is TGTGCCACCTCGTCGGGACTAGCGGCCTACAATGAGCAGTTCTTC.

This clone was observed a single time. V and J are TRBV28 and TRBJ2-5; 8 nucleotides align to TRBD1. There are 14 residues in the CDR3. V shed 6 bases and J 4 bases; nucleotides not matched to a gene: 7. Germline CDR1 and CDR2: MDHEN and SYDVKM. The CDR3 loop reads CASSGQGEAETQYF. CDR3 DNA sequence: TGTGCCAGCAGCGGACAGGGCGAGGCAGAGACCCAGTACTTC. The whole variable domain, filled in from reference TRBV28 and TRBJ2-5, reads DVKVTQSSRYLVKRTGEKVFLECVQDMDHENMFWYRQDPGLGLRLIYFSYDVKMKEKGDIPEGYSVSREKKERFSLILESASTNQTSMYLCASSGQGEAETQYFGPGTRLLVL.

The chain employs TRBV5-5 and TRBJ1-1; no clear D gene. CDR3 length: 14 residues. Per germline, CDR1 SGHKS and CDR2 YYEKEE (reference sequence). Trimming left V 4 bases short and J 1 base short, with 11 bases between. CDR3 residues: CASSRKKGNTEAFF. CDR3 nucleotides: TGTGCCAGCAGCCGAAAGAAGGGGAACACTGAAGCTTTCTTT.